This TCR beta chain came from a study of regulatory T cells in long-lasting Graves disease. Study context: Those with persistent Graves' disease had received antithyroid drugs for over 5 years with positive TSH receptor antibodies.

Sample time point: persistent/refractory GD, antithyroid drugs over 5 years with positive TRAb. From RNA extracted from PBMCs, the TCR library was made. Study-level results: TCR diversity was lower in persistent than newly diagnosed Graves' disease. Patients with persistent disease showed a bias toward TRBV28, TRBJ1-2 and TRBJ2-5.

The TCR beta library used iRepertoire HTBI primers with Arm-PCR amplification of CDR3. TCRdb reprocessed the multiplex PCR reads via MiXCR and lists one record per CDR3 protein. Here the sample spans about 470,000 distinct CDR3 sequences, less than 25% being singletons. To note about this clonotype: The antigen is undetermined.

From germline, CDR1 is LGHDT and CDR2 YNNKEL (reference sequence). This CDR3 is 18 amino acids long. The V end was cut by 3 bases, the J end by 2 bases, with 20 bases between. The clonotype comes from a female donor with Graves disease. The rearrangement links TRBV3-1 to TRBJ1-5; no clear D gene. Here the sequenced sample was peripheral blood mononuclear cells (PBMCs), taken when the disease was refractory, from a patient treated with antithyroid drugs. The CDR3 DNA reads as TGTGCCAGCAGCCACCCTAACAATCAAGGGTCCCGCAATCAGCCCCAGCATTTT. Protein sequence: CASSHPNNQGSRNQPQHF.